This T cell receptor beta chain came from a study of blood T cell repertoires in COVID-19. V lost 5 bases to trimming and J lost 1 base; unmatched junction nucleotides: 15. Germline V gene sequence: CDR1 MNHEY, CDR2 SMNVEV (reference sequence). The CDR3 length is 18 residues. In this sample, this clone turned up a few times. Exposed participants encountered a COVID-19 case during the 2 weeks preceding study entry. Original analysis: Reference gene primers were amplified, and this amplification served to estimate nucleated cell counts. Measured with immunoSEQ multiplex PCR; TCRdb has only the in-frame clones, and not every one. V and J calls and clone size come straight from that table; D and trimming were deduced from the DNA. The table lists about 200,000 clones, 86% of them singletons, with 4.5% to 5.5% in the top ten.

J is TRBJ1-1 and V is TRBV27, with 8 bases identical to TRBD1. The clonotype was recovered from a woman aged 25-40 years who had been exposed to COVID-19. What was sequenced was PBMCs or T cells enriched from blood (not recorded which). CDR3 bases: TGTGCCAGCAGTCTCCGCCCACAGGGGGGATCGGCGAACACTGAAGCTTTCTTT. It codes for CASSLRPQGGSANTEAFF.